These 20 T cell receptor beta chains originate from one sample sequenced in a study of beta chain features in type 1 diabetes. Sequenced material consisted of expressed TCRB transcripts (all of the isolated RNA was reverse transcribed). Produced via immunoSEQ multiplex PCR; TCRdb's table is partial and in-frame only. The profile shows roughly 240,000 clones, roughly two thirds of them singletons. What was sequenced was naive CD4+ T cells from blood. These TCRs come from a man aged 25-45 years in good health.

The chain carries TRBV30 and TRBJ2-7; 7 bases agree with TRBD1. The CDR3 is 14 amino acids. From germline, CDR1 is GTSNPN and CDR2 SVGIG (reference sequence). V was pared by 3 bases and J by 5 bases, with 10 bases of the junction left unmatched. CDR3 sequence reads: CAWRRTGLGNEQYF. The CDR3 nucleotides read TGTGCCTGGAGGCGGACAGGTCTAGGGAACGAGCAGTACTTC.

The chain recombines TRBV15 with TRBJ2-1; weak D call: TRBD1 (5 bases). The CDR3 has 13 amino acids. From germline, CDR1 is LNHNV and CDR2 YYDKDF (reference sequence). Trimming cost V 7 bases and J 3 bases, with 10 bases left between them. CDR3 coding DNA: TGTGCCACCAAGCCAGGGCTCTACAATGAGCAGTTCTTC. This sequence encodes CATKPGLYNEQFF.

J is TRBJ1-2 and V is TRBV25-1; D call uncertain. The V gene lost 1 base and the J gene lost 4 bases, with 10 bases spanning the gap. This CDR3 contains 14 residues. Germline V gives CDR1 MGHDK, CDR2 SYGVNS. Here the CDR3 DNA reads TGTGCCAGCAGTGAATCGGGCATCGGCTATGGCTACACCTTC. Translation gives CASSESGIGYGYTF.

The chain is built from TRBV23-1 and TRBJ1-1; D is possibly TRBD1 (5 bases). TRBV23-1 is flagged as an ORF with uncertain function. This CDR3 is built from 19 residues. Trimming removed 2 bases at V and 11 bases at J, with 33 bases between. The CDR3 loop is CASSQARAIKVEVPISAFF. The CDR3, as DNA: TGCGCCAGCAGTCAAGCCAGGGCGATAAAAGTAGAAGTCCCAATATCGGCTTTCTTT.

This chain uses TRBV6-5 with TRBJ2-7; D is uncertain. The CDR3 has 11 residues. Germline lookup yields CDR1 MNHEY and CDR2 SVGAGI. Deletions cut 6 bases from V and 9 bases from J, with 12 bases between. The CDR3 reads CASRSGISQYF. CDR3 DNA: TGTGCCAGCAGAAGTGGGATTTCGCAGTACTTC.

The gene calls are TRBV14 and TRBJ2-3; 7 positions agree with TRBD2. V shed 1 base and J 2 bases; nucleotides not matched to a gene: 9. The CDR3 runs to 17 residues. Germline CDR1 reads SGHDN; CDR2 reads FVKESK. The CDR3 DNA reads TGTGCCAGCAGCCAAGTTCCGTGGGGGACTAACACAGATACGCAGTATTTT. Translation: CASSQVPWGTNTDTQYF.

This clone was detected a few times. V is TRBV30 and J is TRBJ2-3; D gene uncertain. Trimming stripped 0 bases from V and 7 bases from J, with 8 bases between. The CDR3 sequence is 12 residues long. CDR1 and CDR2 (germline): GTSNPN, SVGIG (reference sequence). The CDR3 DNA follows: TGTGCCTGGAGTGTACCACTTCATACGCAGTATTTT. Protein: CAWSVPLHTQYF.

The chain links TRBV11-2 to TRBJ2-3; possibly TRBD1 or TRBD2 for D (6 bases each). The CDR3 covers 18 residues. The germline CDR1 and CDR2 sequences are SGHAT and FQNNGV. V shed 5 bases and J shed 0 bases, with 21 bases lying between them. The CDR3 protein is CASSQTGTGGRSTDTQYF. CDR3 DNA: TGTGCCAGCAGCCAGACCGGGACCGGGGGCCGTAGCACAGATACGCAGTATTTT.

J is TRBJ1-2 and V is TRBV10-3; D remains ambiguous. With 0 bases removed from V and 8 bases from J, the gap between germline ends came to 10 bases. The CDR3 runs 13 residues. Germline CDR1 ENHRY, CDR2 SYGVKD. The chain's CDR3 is CAISESSEPGYTF. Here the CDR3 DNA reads TGTGCCATCAGTGAGTCGTCAGAACCGGGCTACACCTTC.

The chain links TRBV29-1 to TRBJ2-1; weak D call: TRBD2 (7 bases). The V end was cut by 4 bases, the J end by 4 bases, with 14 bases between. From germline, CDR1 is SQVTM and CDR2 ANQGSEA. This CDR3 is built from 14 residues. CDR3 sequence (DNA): TGCAGCGTTGGGGGGGGCCGTTGGTACAATGAGCAGTTCTTC. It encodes CSVGGGRWYNEQFF.

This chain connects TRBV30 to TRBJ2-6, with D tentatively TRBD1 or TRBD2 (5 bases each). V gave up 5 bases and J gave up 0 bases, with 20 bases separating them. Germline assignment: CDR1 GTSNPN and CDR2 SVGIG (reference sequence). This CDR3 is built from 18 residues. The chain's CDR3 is CAWLNWGSRNSGANVLTF. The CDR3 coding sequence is TGTGCCTGGCTAAACTGGGGGTCCCGGAACTCTGGGGCCAACGTCCTGACTTTC.

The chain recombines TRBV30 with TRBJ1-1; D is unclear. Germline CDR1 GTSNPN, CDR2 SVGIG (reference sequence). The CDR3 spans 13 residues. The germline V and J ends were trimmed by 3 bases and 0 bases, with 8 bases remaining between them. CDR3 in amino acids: CAWRQEMNTEAFF. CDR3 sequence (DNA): TGTGCCTGGAGGCAGGAGATGAACACTGAAGCTTTCTTT.

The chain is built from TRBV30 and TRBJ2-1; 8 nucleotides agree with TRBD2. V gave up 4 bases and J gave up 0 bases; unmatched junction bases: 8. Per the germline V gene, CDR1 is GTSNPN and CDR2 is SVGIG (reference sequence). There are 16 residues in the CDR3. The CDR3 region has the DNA TGTGCCTGGAAGACACTAGCGGCGAGCTCCTACAATGAGCAGTTCTTC. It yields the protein CAWKTLAASSYNEQFF.

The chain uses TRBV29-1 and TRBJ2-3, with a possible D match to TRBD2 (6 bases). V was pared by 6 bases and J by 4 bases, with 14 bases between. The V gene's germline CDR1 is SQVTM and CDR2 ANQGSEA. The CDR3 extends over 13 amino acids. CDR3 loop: CSVTRGTADTQYF. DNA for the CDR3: TGCAGCGTGACTAGAGGGACGGCAGATACGCAGTATTTT.

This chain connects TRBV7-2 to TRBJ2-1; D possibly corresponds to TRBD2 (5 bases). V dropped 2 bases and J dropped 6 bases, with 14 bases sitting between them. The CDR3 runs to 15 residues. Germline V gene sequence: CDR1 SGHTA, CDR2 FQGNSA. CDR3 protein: CASSLFRRTLNEQFF. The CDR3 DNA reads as TGTGCCAGCAGCTTATTCAGGCGGACTCTCAATGAGCAGTTCTTC. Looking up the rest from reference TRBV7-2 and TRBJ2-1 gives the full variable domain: GAGVSQSPSNKVTEKGKDVELRCDPISGHTALYWYRQSLGQGLEFLIYFQGNSAPDKSGLPSDRFSAERTGGSVSTLTIQRTQQEDSAVYLCASSLFRRTLNEQFFGPGTRLTVL.

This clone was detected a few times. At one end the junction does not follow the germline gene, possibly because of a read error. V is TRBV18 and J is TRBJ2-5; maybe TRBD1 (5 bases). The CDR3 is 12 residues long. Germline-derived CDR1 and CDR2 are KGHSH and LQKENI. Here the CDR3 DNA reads TGTGCCAGCTCAACACCAGGGGAGACCCAGTACTTC. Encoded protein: CASSTPGETQYF.

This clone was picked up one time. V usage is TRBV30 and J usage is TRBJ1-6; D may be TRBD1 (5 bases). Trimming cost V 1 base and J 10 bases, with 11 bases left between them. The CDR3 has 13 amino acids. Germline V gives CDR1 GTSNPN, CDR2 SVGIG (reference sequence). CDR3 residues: CAWSGQLKSPLHF. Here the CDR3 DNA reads TGTGCCTGGAGTGGACAGTTAAAGTCACCCCTCCACTTT.

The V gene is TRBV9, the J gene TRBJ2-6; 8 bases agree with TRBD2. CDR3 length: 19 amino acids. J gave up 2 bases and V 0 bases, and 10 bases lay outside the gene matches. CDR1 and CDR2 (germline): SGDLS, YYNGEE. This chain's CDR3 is CASSVEGDGRATGANVLTF. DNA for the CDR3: TGTGCCAGCAGCGTAGAAGGTGACGGGAGGGCCACTGGGGCCAACGTCCTGACTTTC. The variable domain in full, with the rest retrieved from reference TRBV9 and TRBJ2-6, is DSGVTQTPKHLITATGQRVTLRCSPRSGDLSVYWYQQSLDQGLQFLIQYYNGEERAKGNILERFSAQQFPDLHSELNLSSLELGDSALYFCASSVEGDGRATGANVLTFGAGSRLTVL.

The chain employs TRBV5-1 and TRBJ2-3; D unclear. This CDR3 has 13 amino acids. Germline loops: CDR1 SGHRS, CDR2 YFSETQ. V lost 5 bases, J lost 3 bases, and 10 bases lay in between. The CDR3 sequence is CASRESTTDTQYF. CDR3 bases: TGCGCCAGCAGAGAATCTACTACAGATACGCAGTATTTT.

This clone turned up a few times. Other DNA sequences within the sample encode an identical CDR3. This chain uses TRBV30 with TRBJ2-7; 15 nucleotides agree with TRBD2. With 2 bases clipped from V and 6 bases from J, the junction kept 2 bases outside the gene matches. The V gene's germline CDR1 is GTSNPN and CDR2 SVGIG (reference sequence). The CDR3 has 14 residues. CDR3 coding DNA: TGTGCCTGGAGTCCGGGACTAGCGGGAGGCGAGCAGTACTTC. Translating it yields CAWSPGLAGGEQYF.